The 2 T cell receptor beta chains below all came from one sample that was sequenced in a study of blood T cell repertoires in COVID-19. Sequenced by immunoSEQ multiplex PCR; TCRdb stores in-frame clones only, minus some. The sample lists 200,000 to 250,000 clones; about 90% were seen once. Sequenced: peripheral blood. Receptor source: a woman aged 60-75 years with acute or convalescent COVID-19.

Concerning this clone: The same CDR3 is also encoded by other DNA sequences in this sample. CDR3: CASSRTGSGNTIYF. CDR3 coding DNA: TGTGCCAGCAGTCGGACAGGTTCTGGAAACACCATATATTTT. This chain joins TRBV11-3 and TRBJ1-3; TRBD1 agrees at 7 bases. The J segment lost 1 base and the V segment lost 6 bases, leaving 3 bases of the junction unmatched. Germline V gives CDR1 SGHNT, CDR2 YENEEA. The CDR3 consists of 14 residues.

The chain employs TRBV19 and TRBJ1-6, with 9 bases that match TRBD1. The CDR3 extends over 15 amino acids. Germline V gene lookup returns CDR1 LNHDA and CDR2 SQIVND (reference sequence). After removal of 3 bases from V and 13 bases from J, the junction contained 10 bases not matched to a gene. The CDR3 reads CASSILGQGLVPLHF. For the CDR3, the DNA is TGTGCCAGTAGTATCCTGGGACAGGGATTGGTCCCCCTCCACTTT.